Listed below are T cell receptor beta chains from one sample, sequenced in a study of cytomegalovirus exposure and HLA in healthy donors. Profiled with immunoSEQ multiplex PCR; TCRdb holds only in-frame clones, not every one. The data contain about 190,000 clones, roughly 77% of them singletons. The material sequenced was PBMCs. The source is a man aged 40-49 years in good health and CMV-seropositive. CDR3s include the opening cysteine and the closing phenylalanine or tryptophan.

TRBV19 CASSRDRGGGQPQHF
TRBV28 CASSFGTGGPGELFF
TRBV6-1 CASSDPYRGHEQFF
TRBV6-5 CASTPTGGYEQYF
TRBV18 CASSPGLQETQYF
TRBV13 CASSLGQGAMNTEAFF
TRBV6-5 CASSVGHGAFF
TRBV7-8 CASSSPTSGSSYNEQFF
TRBV18 CASSPAQPEVNQPQHF
TRBV19 CASRRDRAESTEAFF
TRBV4-1 CASSQDQRGPMIYNEQFF
TRBV19 CASGRGYSNQPQHF
TRBV5-1 CASSLTGQSYEQYF
TRBV11-3 CASSSGSPAETQYF
TRBV9 CASSVQGAGEKLFF
TRBV19 CASSWRQVRDQPQHF
TRBV5-1 CASSQSPRTSGEGYEQYF
TRBV4-2 CASSQEINRGDPNTGELFF
TRBV11-2 CASSLGNPTSGEDNEQFF
TRBV6-1 CASSLRKETQYF
TRBV6-1 CASTRQAHGYTF
TRBV7-2 CANRTGGRTKYEQYF
TRBV5-5 CASSSHPTDSYGYTF
TRBV6-1 CASSEARVNEQFF
TRBV6-5 CASTTGDSLYEQYF
TRBV6-4 CASSDSSGSGYTF
TRBV6-5 CASSYIGGRETQYF
TRBV27 CASTYWGSGGPNEQFF
TRBV19 CASNPRERRNTGELFF
TRBV2 CASQGGAGELFF
TRBV7-2 CASSLALAGGAGGYTF
TRBV28 CASRRQGYEQYF
TRBV14 CASRPTSGRGYEQYF
TRBV11-2 CASSLVTGQETQYF
TRBV18 CASSPPGLPYEQYF
TRBV27 CASSQGRGAFF
TRBV10-3 CASIRGDMQYEQYF